Listed here is a single T cell receptor beta chain. The CDR3 has 12 residues. In germline, CDR1 is LNHDA, CDR2 SQIVND (reference sequence). Trimming took off 3 bases at V and 5 bases at J, with 7 bases between the two ends. Sequencing was performed with immunoSEQ multiplex PCR; in TCRdb, only in-frame clones are kept and a portion is missing. The data contain 150,000 to 160,000 clones, 78% of them singletons. The data stem from a study of blood T cell repertoires in COVID-19. This receptor was identified in a man aged 80 or over with acute or convalescent COVID-19. The sequenced sample was peripheral blood. The rearrangement links TRBV19 to TRBJ1-2; D gene unclear. The CDR3 region is CASSIDIYGYTF. As DNA, the CDR3 is TGTGCCAGTAGTATCGACATTTATGGCTACACCTTC. Full variable domain (outside the CDR3, taken from reference TRBV19 and TRBJ1-2): DGGITQSPKYLFRKEGQNVTLSCEQNLNHDAMYWYRQDPGQGLRLIYYSQIVNDFQKGDIAEGYSVSREKKESFPLTVTSAQKNPTAFYLCASSIDIYGYTFGSGTRLTVV.